This entry concerns a single TCR beta chain. The CDR3 consists of 14 residues. CDR1 and CDR2 (germline): SNHLY, FYNNEI. Trimming took off 4 bases at V and 4 bases at J, with 10 bases between the two ends. This sample stems from a study of blood T cell repertoires in COVID-19. Looking at the study overall: Sites across the United States, Italy and Spain contributed samples from acute and convalescent COVID-19. From T cells, B-cell-depleted T cells, or PBMCs came the material, which was cDNA or gDNA.

The assay was immunoSEQ multiplex PCR, and TCRdb's table has in-frame clones only and misses some. The repertoire includes about 89,000 clones, roughly 80% of them detected once, and over 5.5% sits in the top ten. This TCR derives from a man aged 70-80 years with COVID-19, enrolled during active disease. Sequencing was done on a sample of peripheral blood. The V call is TRBV2, the J call TRBJ2-2; D might be TRBD1 (6 bases). This CDR3 reads CASSVTGSTGELFF. CDR3 DNA: TGTGCCAGCAGTGTAACAGGGAGCACCGGGGAGCTGTTTTTT.